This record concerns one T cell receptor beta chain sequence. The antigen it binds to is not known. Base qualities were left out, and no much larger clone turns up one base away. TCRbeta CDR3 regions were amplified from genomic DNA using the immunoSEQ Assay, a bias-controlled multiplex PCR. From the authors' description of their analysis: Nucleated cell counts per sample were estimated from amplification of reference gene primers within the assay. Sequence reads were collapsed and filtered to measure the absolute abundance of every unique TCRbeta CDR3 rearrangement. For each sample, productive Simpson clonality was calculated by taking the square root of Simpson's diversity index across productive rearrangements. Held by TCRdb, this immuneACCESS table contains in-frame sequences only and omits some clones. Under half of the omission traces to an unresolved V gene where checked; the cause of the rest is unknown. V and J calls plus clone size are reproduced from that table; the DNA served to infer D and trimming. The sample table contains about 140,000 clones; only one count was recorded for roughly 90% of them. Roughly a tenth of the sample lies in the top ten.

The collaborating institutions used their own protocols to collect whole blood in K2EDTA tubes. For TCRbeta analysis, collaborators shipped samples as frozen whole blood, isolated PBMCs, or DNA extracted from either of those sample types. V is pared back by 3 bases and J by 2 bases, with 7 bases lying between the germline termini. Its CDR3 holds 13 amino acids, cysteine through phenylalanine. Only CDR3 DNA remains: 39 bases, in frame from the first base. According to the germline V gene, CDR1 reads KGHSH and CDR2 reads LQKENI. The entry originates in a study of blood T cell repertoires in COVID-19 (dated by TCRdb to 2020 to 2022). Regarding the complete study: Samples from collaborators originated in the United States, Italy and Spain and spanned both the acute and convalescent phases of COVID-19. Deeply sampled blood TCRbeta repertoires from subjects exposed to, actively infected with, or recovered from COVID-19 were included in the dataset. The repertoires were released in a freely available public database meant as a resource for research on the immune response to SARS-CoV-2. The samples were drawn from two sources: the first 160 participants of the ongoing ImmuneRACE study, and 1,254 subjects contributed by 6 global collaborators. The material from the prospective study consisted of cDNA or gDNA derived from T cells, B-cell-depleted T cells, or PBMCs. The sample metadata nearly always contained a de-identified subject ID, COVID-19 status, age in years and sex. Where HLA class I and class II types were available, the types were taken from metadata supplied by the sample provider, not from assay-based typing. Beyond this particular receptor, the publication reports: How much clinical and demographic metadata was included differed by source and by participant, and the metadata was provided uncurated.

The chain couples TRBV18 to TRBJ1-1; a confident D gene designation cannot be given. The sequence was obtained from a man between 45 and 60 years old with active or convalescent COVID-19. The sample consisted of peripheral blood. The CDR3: CASSPPYNTEAFF. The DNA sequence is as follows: TGTGCCAGCTCACCCCCTTATAACACTGAAGCTTTCTTT.